Reported below is one TCR beta chain. Seattle patient enrollment occurred during active infection, with longitudinal follow-up thereafter. The data were taken from a study of blood T cell repertoires in COVID-19. On the study more broadly: COVID-19 samples, acute and convalescent, were from the United States, Italy and Spain. In each case, the material was cDNA or gDNA derived from T cells, B-cell-depleted T cells, or PBMCs.

Germline CDR1 MNHEY, CDR2 SVGAGI. The CDR3 runs 15 residues. V was cut by 6 bases and J by 5 bases, with 17 bases left in between. In the authors' methods: Quantification of nucleated cells was approximated via reference gene primer amplification. Measured with immunoSEQ multiplex PCR; TCRdb has only the in-frame clones, and not every one. That table supplies the V and J calls and clone size; D and trimming were determined from the DNA. Of 75,000 to 95,000 clones detected, approximately 78% appear once; the ten largest clones hold about a third. The sequencing input was peripheral blood. The chain joins TRBV6-5 to TRBJ1-5, with no clear D. This clonotype was sampled from a man aged 55-75 years with COVID-19, enrolled during active disease. In DNA, the CDR3 is TGTGCCAGCAGGTCCAAAGAGTTCGGGGATCAGCCCCAGCATTTT. Protein product: CASRSKEFGDQPQHF.